Listed below are T cell receptor beta chains from one sample, sequenced in a study of cytomegalovirus exposure and HLA in healthy donors. Some clones are missing from TCRdb's copy, which holds only in-frame ones; the method was immunoSEQ multiplex PCR. Its clone listing holds over 100,000 clones. What was sequenced was PBMCs. The source of these receptors is a man aged 18 to 30 in good health and CMV-seronegative. Each CDR3 is given with its conserved first and last residue. The D gene is left open where the match is weak.

TRBJ2-1 TRBV7-9 - CASRLRKGDNEQFF TGTGCCAGCAGACTCCGGAAGGGGGACAATGAGCAGTTCTTC
TRBJ2-6 TRBV4-3 TRBD1 CASSQGGQGFGANVLTF TGCGCCAGCAGCCAAGGGGGACAGGGTTTTGGGGCCAACGTCCTGACTTTC
TRBJ2-7 TRBV7-3 - CASSLGLSYEQYF TGTGCCAGCAGCTTAGGGCTCTCCTACGAGCAGTACTTC
TRBJ1-2 TRBV4-3 - CASSQDLGGNYGYTF TGCGCCAGCAGCCAAGATCTTGGGGGCAATTATGGCTACACCTTC
TRBJ2-3 TRBV5-1 TRBD2 CASREVGTDTQYF TGCGCCAGTCGGGAGGTCGGCACAGATACGCAGTATTTT
TRBJ2-7 TRBV28 - CASTSAGGNYEQYF TGTGCCAGCACCTCTGCCGGGGGAAACTACGAGCAGTACTTC
TRBJ1-1 TRBV11-2 - CASSLGRGTEAFF TGTGCCAGCAGCTTAGGGCGGGGAACTGAAGCTTTCTTT
TRBJ2-7 TRBV6-1 - CASRSEGDYEQYF TGTGCCAGCCGGTCGGAAGGGGACTACGAGCAGTACTTC
TRBJ2-1 TRBV10-3 TRBD2 CAIMKLAGDNEQFF TGTGCCATTATGAAGCTAGCGGGAGACAATGAGCAGTTCTTC
TRBJ2-3 TRBV25-1 - CASSDRSRMARDTQYF TGTGCCAGCAGTGACCGAAGCAGGATGGCCCGAGATACGCAGTATTTT
TRBJ1-2 TRBV19 - CASSSRQQGGYGYTF TGTGCCAGTAGTAGCCGCCAACAAGGGGGATATGGCTACACCTTC
TRBJ2-1 TRBV7-9 TRBD2 CASSPSGSRNNEQFF TGTGCCAGCAGCCCGAGCGGGAGTAGGAACAATGAGCAGTTCTTC
TRBJ2-1 TRBV28 TRBD2 CASSFSGTSGRNEQFF TGTGCCAGCAGTTTTTCCGGGACTAGCGGGAGAAATGAGCAGTTCTTC
TRBJ2-5 TRBV9 - CASSSYQETQYF TGTGCCAGCAGCTCGTACCAAGAGACCCAGTACTTC
TRBJ2-1 TRBV7-3 TRBD2 CASSSTSGGPDEQFF TGTGCCAGCAGCTCAACTAGCGGGGGGCCGGATGAGCAGTTCTTC
TRBJ2-7 TRBV27 TRBD2 CASSLSAGGGLYEQYF TGTGCCAGCAGTTTATCGGCCGGGGGGGGGCTGTACGAGCAGTACTTC
TRBJ2-5 TRBV2 TRBD1 CASSPGTVTETQYF TGTGCCAGCAGTCCCGGGACAGTTACGGAGACCCAGTACTTC
TRBJ2-7 TRBV14 TRBD1 CASSPQGAQYEQYF TGTGCCAGCAGCCCTCAGGGGGCGCAGTACGAGCAGTACTTC
TRBJ2-5 TRBV4-2 TRBD2 CASSRSSGGQETQYF TGTGCCAGCAGCCGGAGTAGCGGGGGGCAAGAGACCCAGTACTTC
TRBJ2-2 TRBV5-6 - CASSSVSNSRTGELFF TGTGCCAGCAGCTCCGTATCTAACAGCCGCACCGGGGAGCTGTTTTTT
TRBJ1-4 TRBV28 - CASNGGNEKLFF TGTGCCAGCAACGGGGGTAATGAAAAACTGTTTTTT
TRBJ2-1 TRBV7-3 - CASSRGDYNEQFF TGTGCCAGCAGCCGCGGGGATTACAATGAGCAGTTCTTC
TRBJ2-2 TRBV20-1 - CSAYQAGELFF TGCAGTGCTTATCAGGCAGGGGAGCTGTTTTTT
TRBJ2-3 TRBV11-2 - CASRSGEGGSTDTQYF TGTGCCAGCAGATCGGGGGAGGGGGGAAGCACAGATACGCAGTATTTT
TRBJ2-4 TRBV4-3 - CASSQGGLKNIQYF TGCGCCAGCAGCCAAGGAGGGCTCAAAAACATTCAGTACTTC
TRBJ1-5 TRBV19 - CASRFLGVNQPQHF TGTGCCAGTAGATTCCTAGGGGTAAATCAGCCCCAGCATTTT
TRBJ2-3 TRBV21-1 - CATGTGDTDTQYF TGTGCCACCGGGACAGGGGACACAGATACGCAGTATTTT
TRBJ2-3 TRBV7-2 TRBD2 CASSLAPTRLAGEDTQYF TGTGCCAGCAGCTTAGCCCCAACGAGACTAGCGGGGGAGGATACGCAGTATTTT
TRBJ2-1 TRBV7-3 - CASSFKQGSNEQFF TGTGCCAGCAGCTTCAAGCAGGGGTCTAATGAGCAGTTCTTC
TRBJ1-1 TRBV7-6 TRBD1 CASSSPGQGNEAFF TGTGCCAGCAGCTCTCCGGGACAGGGGAACGAAGCTTTCTTT
TRBJ2-7 TRBV7-2 - CASSSTYEQYF TGTGCCAGCAGCTCAACCTACGAGCAGTACTTC
TRBJ1-6 TRBV30 - CAWSTGLPSSYNSPLHF TGTGCCTGGAGTACGGGACTGCCGAGCTCCTATAATTCACCCCTCCACTTT
TRBJ1-1 TRBV7-9 TRBD1 CASSHQTGVNTEAFF TGTGCCAGCAGCCATCAGACAGGGGTTAACACTGAAGCTTTCTTT
TRBJ1-5 TRBV2 - CASSEAGAWYSNQPQHF TGTGCCAGCAGTGAAGCGGGGGCGTGGTATAGCAATCAGCCCCAGCATTTT
TRBJ2-5 TRBV7-2 - CASSFGRQETQYF TGTGCCAGCAGCTTTGGGAGACAAGAGACCCAGTACTTC